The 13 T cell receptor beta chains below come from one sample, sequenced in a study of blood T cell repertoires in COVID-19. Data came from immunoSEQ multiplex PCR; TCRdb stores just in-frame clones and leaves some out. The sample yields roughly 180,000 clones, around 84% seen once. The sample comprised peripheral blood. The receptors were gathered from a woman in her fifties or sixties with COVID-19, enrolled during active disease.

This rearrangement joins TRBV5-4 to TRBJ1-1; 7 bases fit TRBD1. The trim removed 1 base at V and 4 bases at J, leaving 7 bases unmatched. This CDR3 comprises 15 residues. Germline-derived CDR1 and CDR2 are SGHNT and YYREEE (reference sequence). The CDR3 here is CASSLQGVEGTEAFF. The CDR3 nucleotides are TGTGCCAGCAGCTTGCAGGGGGTGGAGGGCACTGAAGCTTTCTTT.

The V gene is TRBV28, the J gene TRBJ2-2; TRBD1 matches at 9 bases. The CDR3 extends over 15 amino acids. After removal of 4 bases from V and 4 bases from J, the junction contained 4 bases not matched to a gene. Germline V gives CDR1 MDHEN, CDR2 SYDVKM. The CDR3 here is CASSSGTGITGELFF. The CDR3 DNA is TGTGCCAGCAGTTCCGGGACAGGGATCACCGGGGAGCTGTTTTTT.

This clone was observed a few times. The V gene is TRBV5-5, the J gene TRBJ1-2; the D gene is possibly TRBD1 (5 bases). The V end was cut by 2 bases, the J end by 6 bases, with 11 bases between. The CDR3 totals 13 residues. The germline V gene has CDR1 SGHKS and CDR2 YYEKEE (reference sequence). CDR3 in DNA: TGTGCCAGCAGCTTAGACGGGACTCATGGCTACACCTTC. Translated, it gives CASSLDGTHGYTF.

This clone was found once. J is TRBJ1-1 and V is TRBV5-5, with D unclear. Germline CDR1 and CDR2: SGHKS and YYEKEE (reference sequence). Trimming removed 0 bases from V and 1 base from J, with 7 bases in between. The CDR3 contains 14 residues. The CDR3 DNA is TGTGCCAGCAGCTTGGCCGGGGAGAACACTGAAGCTTTCTTT. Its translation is CASSLAGENTEAFF.

Written as DNA, the CDR3 is TGTGCCAGTAGTGAACTAGCGGGGGGGAGAAATACGCAGTATTTT. Amino acid sequence: CASSELAGGRNTQYF. The chain is built from TRBV19 and TRBJ2-3; TRBD2 aligns across 13 bases. Germline V gives CDR1 LNHDA, CDR2 SQIVND (reference sequence). After removal of 5 bases from V and 7 bases from J, the junction contained 6 bases not matched to a gene. This CDR3 has 15 amino acids. The complete variable domain, with remaining parts taken from reference TRBV19 and TRBJ2-3, reads DGGITQSPKYLFRKEGQNVTLSCEQNLNHDAMYWYRQDPGQGLRLIYYSQIVNDFQKGDIAEGYSVSREKKESFPLTVTSAQKNPTAFYLCASSELAGGRNTQYFGPGTRLTVL.

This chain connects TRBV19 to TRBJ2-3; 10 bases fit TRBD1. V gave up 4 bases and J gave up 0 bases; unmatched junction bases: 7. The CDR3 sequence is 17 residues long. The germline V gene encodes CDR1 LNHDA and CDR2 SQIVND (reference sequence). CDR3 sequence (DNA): TGTGCCAGTAGTAGTTTCACGGGACAGGGGAGCACAGATACGCAGTATTTT. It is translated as CASSSFTGQGSTDTQYF.

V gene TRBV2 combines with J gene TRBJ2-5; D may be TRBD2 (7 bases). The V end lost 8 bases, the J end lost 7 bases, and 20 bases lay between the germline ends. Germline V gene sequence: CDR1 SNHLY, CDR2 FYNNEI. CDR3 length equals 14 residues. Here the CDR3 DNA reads TGTGCCAGCTTAAACAGGGAGGGGGAAGGGACCCAGTACTTC. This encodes CASLNREGEGTQYF. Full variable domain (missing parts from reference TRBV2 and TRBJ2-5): EPEVTQTPSHQVTQMGQEVILRCVPISNHLYFYWYRQILGQKVEFLVSFYNNEISEKSEIFDDQFSVERPDGSNFTLKIRSTKLEDSAMYFCASLNREGEGTQYFGPGTRLLVL.

CDR3 in amino acids: CASSLGTGANYGYTF. CDR3 DNA sequence: TGTGCCAGCAGCCTAGGGACGGGAGCTAACTATGGCTACACCTTC. The rearrangement links TRBV6-2 or TRBV6-3 to TRBJ1-2, with D tentatively TRBD1 (5 bases). Germline CDR1 is MNHEY and CDR2 is SVGEGT. This CDR3 contains 15 residues. Deletions cut 6 bases from V and 0 bases from J, with 14 bases between.

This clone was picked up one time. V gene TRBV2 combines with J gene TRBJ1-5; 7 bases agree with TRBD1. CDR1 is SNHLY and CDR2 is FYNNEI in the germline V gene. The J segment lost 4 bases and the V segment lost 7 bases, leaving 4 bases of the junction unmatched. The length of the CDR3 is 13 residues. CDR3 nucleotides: TGTGCCAGCACAGGACAGGATAATCAGCCCCAGCATTTT. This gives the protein CASTGQDNQPQHF.

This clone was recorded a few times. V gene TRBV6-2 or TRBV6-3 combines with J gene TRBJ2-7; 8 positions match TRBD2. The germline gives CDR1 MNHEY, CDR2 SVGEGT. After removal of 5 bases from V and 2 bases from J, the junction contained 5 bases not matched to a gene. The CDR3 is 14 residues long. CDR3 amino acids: CASSLTSGAYEQYF. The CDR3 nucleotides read TGTGCCAGCAGTCTAACTAGCGGAGCCTACGAGCAGTACTTC.

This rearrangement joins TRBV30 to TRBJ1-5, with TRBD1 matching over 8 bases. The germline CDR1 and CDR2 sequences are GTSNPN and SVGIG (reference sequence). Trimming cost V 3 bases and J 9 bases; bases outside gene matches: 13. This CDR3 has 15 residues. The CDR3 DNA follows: TGTGCCTGGAGCCCAACGACAGGGGTACCGTGGCCCCAGCATTTT. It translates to CAWSPTTGVPWPQHF.

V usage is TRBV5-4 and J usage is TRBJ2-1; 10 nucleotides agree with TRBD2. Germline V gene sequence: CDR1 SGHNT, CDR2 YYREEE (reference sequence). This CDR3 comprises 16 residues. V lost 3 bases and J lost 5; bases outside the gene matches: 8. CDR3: CASSSGLAGANNEQFF. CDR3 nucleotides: TGTGCCAGCAGCTCCGGCCTAGCGGGGGCCAACAATGAGCAGTTCTTC. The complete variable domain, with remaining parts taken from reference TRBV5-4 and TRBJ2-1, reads ETGVTQSPTHLIKTRGQQVTLRCSSQSGHNTVSWYQQALGQGPQFIFQYYREEENGRGNFPPRFSGLQFPNYSSELNVNALELDDSALYLCASSSGLAGANNEQFFGPGTRLTVL.

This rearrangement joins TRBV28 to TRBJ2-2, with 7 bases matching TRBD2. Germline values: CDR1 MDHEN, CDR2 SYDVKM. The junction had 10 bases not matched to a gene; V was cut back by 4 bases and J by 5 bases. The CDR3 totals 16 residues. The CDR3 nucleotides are TGTGCCAGCAGTTCTAGCGGCGCGAAGGGTACCGGGGAGCTGTTTTTT. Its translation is CASSSSGAKGTGELFF.